These 9 T cell receptor beta chains were sequenced from one sample in a study of blood T cell repertoires in COVID-19. Profiling relied on immunoSEQ multiplex PCR, and the TCRdb table lists in-frame clones only, not all of them. The sample lists roughly 240,000 clones, about four fifths seen once, with about 3.9% in the top ten. The specimen sequenced was PBMCs or T cells enriched from blood (not recorded which). These receptors were taken from a woman between 40 and 50 years old who had been exposed to COVID-19.

The chain combines TRBV11-2 with TRBJ1-5; perhaps TRBD1 as D (5 bases). The CDR3 is 15 amino acids. CDR1 and CDR2 from the germline V gene are SGHAT and FQNNGV. Between the trimmed V and J ends, which lost 5 bases and 1 base, there was a span of 12 bases. This CDR3 reads CASSRGAGSNQPQHF. The CDR3 region has the DNA TGTGCCAGCAGCCGTGGGGCCGGGAGCAATCAGCCCCAGCATTTT. The variable domain in full, with the rest retrieved from reference TRBV11-2 and TRBJ1-5, is EAGVAQSPRYKIIEKRQSVAFWCNPISGHATLYWYQQILGQGPKLLIQFQNNGVVDDSQLPKDRFSAERLKGVDSTLKIQPAKLEDSAVYLCASSRGAGSNQPQHFGDGTRLSIL.

The chain recombines TRBV11-2 with TRBJ1-4, with 8 bases aligning to TRBD1. The CDR3 is 13 amino acids. Germline V gene sequence: CDR1 SGHAT, CDR2 FQNNGV. The V gene end was trimmed by 3 bases and the J gene end by 6 bases; junction bases not matched to a gene: 0. The CDR3 DNA is TGTGCCAGCAGCTTGACAGGGGATGAAAAACTGTTTTTT. It is translated as CASSLTGDEKLFF.

The rearrangement links TRBV27 to TRBJ2-5, with TRBD2 identical over 7 bases. Trimming at V came to 5 bases and at J to 0 bases, leaving 3 bases not matched to a gene. The CDR3 runs 14 residues. Per the germline V gene, CDR1 is MNHEY and CDR2 is SMNVEV (reference sequence). CDR3 DNA sequence: TGTGCCAGCAGTGGGGGACTACACCAAGAGACCCAGTACTTC. It codes for CASSGGLHQETQYF.

V is TRBV7-2 and J is TRBJ1-2, with 8 positions matching TRBD1. CDR3 length: 16 amino acids. Per germline, CDR1 SGHTA and CDR2 FQGNSA. The trim removed 5 bases at V and 0 bases at J, leaving 8 bases unmatched. The DNA for the CDR3 is TGTGCCAGCAGCCCGGGACAGGTCCCAGCTAACTATGGCTACACCTTC. Residues: CASSPGQVPANYGYTF. Complete variable domain (other parts from reference TRBV7-2 and TRBJ1-2): GAGVSQSPSNKVTEKGKDVELRCDPISGHTALYWYRQSLGQGLEFLIYFQGNSAPDKSGLPSDRFSAERTGGSVSTLTIQRTQQEDSAVYLCASSPGQVPANYGYTFGSGTRLTVV.

The chain carries TRBV2 and TRBJ1-1; 9 positions match TRBD1. CDR3 length: 15 amino acids. V was clipped by 5 bases and J by 7 bases; unmatched bases: 11. Looked up from germline, CDR1 is SNHLY and CDR2 is FYNNEI. This CDR3 is CASSTATGGRGEAFF. DNA of the CDR3: TGTGCCAGCAGTACCGCAACAGGGGGCCGGGGTGAAGCTTTCTTT.

The chain uses TRBV25-1 and TRBJ1-1; D unresolved. Trimming removed 3 bases from V and 4 bases from J, with 15 bases in between. Germline CDR1 and CDR2: MGHDK and SYGVNS. The CDR3 length is 15 residues. CDR3 coding DNA: TGTGCCAGCAGTGATGAAGCGAGAGACTCCACTGAAGCTTTCTTT. This sequence encodes CASSDEARDSTEAFF.

This chain uses TRBV3-1 (or the pseudogene TRBV3-2) with TRBJ2-5; a possible D gene is TRBD2 (5 bases). The germline V gene has CDR1 LGHDT and CDR2 YNNKEL (reference sequence). The CDR3 length is 13 residues. V shed 6 bases and J shed 4 bases, with 12 bases lying between them. CDR3 residues: CASRADPAETQYF. DNA of the CDR3: TGTGCCAGCAGAGCGGACCCGGCAGAGACCCAGTACTTC.

This clone has only a few counts. The V and J genes are TRBV28 and TRBJ1-5, with D tentatively TRBD1 (6 bases). Trimming cost V 4 bases and J 2 bases, with 24 bases left between them. Looked up from germline, CDR1 is MDHEN and CDR2 is SYDVKM. The CDR3 contains 19 residues. The CDR3: CASSSTLNRVSRGNQPQHF. The CDR3 DNA sequence: TGTGCCAGCAGTTCCACCCTAAACAGGGTCTCGAGGGGCAATCAGCCCCAGCATTTT.

Written as DNA, the CDR3 is TGTGCCAGCTCCCCAGGCAGGGAAGTCGATGGCTACACCTTC. The encoded protein is CASSPGREVDGYTF. V gene TRBV9 combines with J gene TRBJ1-2; the D gene is possibly TRBD1 (5 bases). The CDR3 is 14 residues long. Trimming took off 7 bases at V and 6 bases at J, with 19 bases between the two ends. Germline CDR1 is SGDLS and CDR2 is YYNGEE.